This TCR beta chain was retrieved from a study of blood T cell repertoires in COVID-19. The wider study: The United States, Italy and Spain provided the acute and convalescent COVID-19 samples. PBMCs, B-cell-depleted T cells, or T cells were the source of the cDNA or gDNA that made up the material.

This clone was observed once. Study processing details: Counts of nucleated cells, estimated from reference gene primer amplification, were obtained. Some clones are missing from TCRdb's copy, which holds only in-frame ones; the method was immunoSEQ multiplex PCR. V and J calls plus clone size are reproduced from that table; the DNA served to infer D and trimming. The sample includes roughly 70,000 clones, 88% of them seen just once. The sample consisted of peripheral blood. The sequence derives from a human donor in a cohort sampled during active COVID-19.

The CDR3 DNA sequence: TGTGCCAGCAGCCTCATGACAGTTAACTATGGCTACACCTTC. Its translation: CASSLMTVNYGYTF. The gene calls are TRBV7-2 and TRBJ1-2; tentative D call: TRBD1 (5 bases). V lost 5 bases to trimming and J lost 1 base, with 11 bases between them. The germline V gene has CDR1 SGHTA and CDR2 FQGNSA. The CDR3 loop spans 14 amino acids.